A selection of T cell receptor beta chains follows, all from one sample in a study of T cells expressing NK-cell markers. TCRdb re-called the 5' RACE reads and shows each CDR3 protein once, DNA omitted. Its clone listing holds hundreds of thousands of distinct CDR3 sequences. The sequenced material came from blood T cells: a sorted CD56 or NKG2C T cell subset, CD4+ or CD8+ T cells, or bulk PBMC T cells (not recorded which). All receptors come from a man aged 18-70 years in good health. The CDR3 runs from the conserved cysteine through the conserved F or W. Fields, in order: J gene, V gene, CDR3 protein.

j_gene: TRBJ2-3
v_gene: TRBV5-4
CDR3aa: CASSAQGADTQYF

j_gene: TRBJ1-1
v_gene: TRBV18
CDR3aa: CASSSGVPEAFF

j_gene: TRBJ1-1
v_gene: TRBV6-5
CDR3aa: CASRSTGGENTEAFF

j_gene: TRBJ2-5
v_gene: TRBV5-1
CDR3aa: CASSLARTDRETQYF

j_gene: TRBJ2-1
v_gene: TRBV5-1
CDR3aa: CASNLGGRNEQFF

j_gene: TRBJ2-7
v_gene: TRBV10-3
CDR3aa: CAISETTPTGEQYF

j_gene: TRBJ1-1
v_gene: TRBV18
CDR3aa: CASLQGTRTEAFF

j_gene: TRBJ2-5
v_gene: TRBV28
CDR3aa: CASSFRTSGGETQYF

j_gene: TRBJ1-4
v_gene: TRBV3-1
CDR3aa: CASSRSGGEKLFF

j_gene: TRBJ1-1
v_gene: TRBV20-1
CDR3aa: CSASTGTGLRTEAFF

j_gene: TRBJ1-2
v_gene: TRBV6-5
CDR3aa: CASRDSAQFYGYTF

j_gene: TRBJ2-3
v_gene: TRBV7-9
CDR3aa: CASSAWMGITDTQYF

j_gene: TRBJ1-5
v_gene: TRBV12-3/TRBV12-4
CDR3aa: CASSPHRGLQPQHF

j_gene: TRBJ1-5
v_gene: TRBV30
CDR3aa: CAWRRGGSNQPQHF

j_gene: TRBJ2-7
v_gene: TRBV11-1
CDR3aa: CASSLASGTEQYF

j_gene: TRBJ1-2
v_gene: TRBV7-2
CDR3aa: CASSPQGDGYTF

j_gene: TRBJ2-7
v_gene: TRBV5-6
CDR3aa: CASSRDRQEYEQYF

j_gene: TRBJ2-3
v_gene: TRBV18
CDR3aa: CASSLRALRSTDTQYF

j_gene: TRBJ2-3
v_gene: TRBV11-2
CDR3aa: CASQTGSDTQYF

j_gene: TRBJ2-5
v_gene: TRBV27
CDR3aa: CASTRITSGGFQETQYF

j_gene: TRBJ2-1
v_gene: TRBV15
CDR3aa: CATSREGSPSSYNEQFF

j_gene: TRBJ1-5
v_gene: TRBV2
CDR3aa: CASSANGVRRAESNQPQHF

j_gene: TRBJ2-1
v_gene: TRBV7-2
CDR3aa: CASSSGRILYGNEQFF

j_gene: TRBJ2-7
v_gene: TRBV4-2
CDR3aa: CASSQGLAGGEQYF

j_gene: TRBJ1-5
v_gene: TRBV20-1
CDR3aa: CSAAVGATRNQPQHF

j_gene: TRBJ2-1
v_gene: TRBV29-1
CDR3aa: CSVKTGPSSYNEQFF

j_gene: TRBJ2-3
v_gene: TRBV6-5
CDR3aa: CASSYSGRQKQYF

j_gene: TRBJ2-7
v_gene: TRBV5-1
CDR3aa: CASSVRGGSHEQYF